The 2 T cell receptor beta chains below all came from one sample that was sequenced in a study of shared clonotypes between healthy human individuals. Clones were read by immunoSEQ multiplex PCR, and TCRdb kept only the in-frame ones, dropping some. The table shows 640,000 or so clones, with more than 70% occurring only once. Sequenced material: memory CD4+ T cells sorted from blood. Subset noted: CD45RA-negative fraction. These receptors were collected from a woman in her 30s in good health.

A single count supports this clone. The V call is TRBV29-1, the J call TRBJ1-1; D is unresolved. The CDR3 sequence is 12 residues long. Germline V CDR1 and CDR2: SQVTM, ANQGSEA. Trimming stripped 4 bases from V and 6 bases from J, with 12 bases between. The CDR3 coding sequence is TGCAGCGTTGTTGGGATGGATGCTGAAGCTTTCTTT. It translates to CSVVGMDAEAFF.

This chain joins TRBV5-4 and TRBJ2-2; D is unclear. Germline V CDR1 and CDR2: SGHNT, YYREEE (reference sequence). Deletions cut 3 bases from V and 2 bases from J, with 11 bases between. The CDR3 runs 15 residues. The CDR3 reads CASSSGRANTGELFF. In nucleotides, the CDR3 is TGTGCCAGCAGCTCTGGACGTGCCAACACCGGGGAGCTGTTTTTT.